This T cell receptor (beta chain) was recorded in a study of response to subunit inactivated influenza vaccine. Study observations and caveats: New T cells are recruited in small numbers by each seasonal influenza vaccination, according to the authors' suggestion.

The length of the CDR3 is 16 residues. Unmatched junction bases numbered 8, after V lost 0 bases and J lost 6 bases. CDR1 and CDR2 (germline): SGDLS, YYNGEE. TCRdb processed the RT-PCR reads anew with MiXCR; each CDR3 protein has one entry. This table has 650,000 to 800,000 distinct CDR3 sequences, approximately 15% appearing once. A remark on this clonotype: Its antigen is undetermined.

Sequenced material: PBMCs from blood, taken roughly 2 weeks before vaccination. V gene TRBV9 combines with J gene TRBJ2-7; TRBD2 aligns across 11 bases. The sequence was obtained from a man aged 50 to 60 who received an inactivated influenza vaccine. CDR3 bases: TGTGCCAGCAGCGTAGGGCCTAGCGGGAGGTCTGGCGAGCAGTACTTC. This codes for CASSVGPSGRSGEQYF.